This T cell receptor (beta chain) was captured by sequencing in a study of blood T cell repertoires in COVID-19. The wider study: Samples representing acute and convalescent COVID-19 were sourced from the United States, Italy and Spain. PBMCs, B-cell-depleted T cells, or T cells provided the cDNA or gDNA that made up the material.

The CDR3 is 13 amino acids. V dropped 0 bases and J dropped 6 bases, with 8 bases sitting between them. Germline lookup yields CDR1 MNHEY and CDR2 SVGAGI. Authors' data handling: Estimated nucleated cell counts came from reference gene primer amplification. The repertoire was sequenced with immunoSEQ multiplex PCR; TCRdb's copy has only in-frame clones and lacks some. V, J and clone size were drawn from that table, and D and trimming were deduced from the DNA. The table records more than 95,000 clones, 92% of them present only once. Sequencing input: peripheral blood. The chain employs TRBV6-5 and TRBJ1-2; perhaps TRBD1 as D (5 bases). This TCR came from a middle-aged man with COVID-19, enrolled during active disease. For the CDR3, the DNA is TGTGCCAGCAGTTACTCGGGGGGGGATGGCTACACCTTC. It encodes CASSYSGGDGYTF.